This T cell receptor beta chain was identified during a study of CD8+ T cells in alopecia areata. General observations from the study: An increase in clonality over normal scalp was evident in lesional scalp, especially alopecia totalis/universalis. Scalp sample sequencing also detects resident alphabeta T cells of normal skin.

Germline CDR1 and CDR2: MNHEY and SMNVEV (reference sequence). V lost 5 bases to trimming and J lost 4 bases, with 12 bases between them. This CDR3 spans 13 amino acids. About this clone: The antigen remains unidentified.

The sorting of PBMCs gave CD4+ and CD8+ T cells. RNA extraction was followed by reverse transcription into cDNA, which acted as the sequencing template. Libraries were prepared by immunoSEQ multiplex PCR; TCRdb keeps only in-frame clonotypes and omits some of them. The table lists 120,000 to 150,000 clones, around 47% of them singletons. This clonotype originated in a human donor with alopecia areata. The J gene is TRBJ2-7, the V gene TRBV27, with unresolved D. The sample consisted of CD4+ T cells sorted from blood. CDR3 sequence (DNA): TGTGCCAGCAGTCCAAGGACCGATTACGAGCAGTACTTC. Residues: CASSPRTDYEQYF.